This TCR beta chain was found in a study of T cell responses to AZD1222 COVID-19 vaccine. General study points: Seropositive status at baseline applied to only five to seven AZD1222 recipients. Repertoire sampling was restricted to post-peak T cell response timepoints.

The table came from immunoSEQ multiplex PCR; TCRdb's copy has only in-frame clones and leaves some out. The sample gives under 200,000 clones, about 90% of which show up once; about 1.5% is in the top ten. Comments on this clone: Its antigen remains unidentified.

Sequences were derived from peripheral blood, sampled 28 days after the second AZD1222 dose. This TCR was sampled from an adult who received the AZD1222 COVID-19 vaccine.

The CDR3 coding sequence is TGTGCCAGCAGCTCCGGGGCCAGGGGGACCCAGTACTTC. Amino acid sequence: CASSSGARGTQYF. The chain couples TRBV14 to TRBJ2-5; D possibly corresponds to TRBD1 (6 bases). The germline gives CDR1 SGHDN, CDR2 FVKESK. V shed 5 bases and J shed 7 bases, with 14 bases lying between them. The CDR3 is made up of 13 amino acids.